These 22 T cell receptor beta chains were all obtained from the same sample, sequenced in a study of T cells in Graves' hyperthyroidism and ophthalmopathy. The investigators amplified TCR beta CDR3 regions from RNA transcripts. The study used the HTBI primer set for a first-round RT-PCR of the TCR CDR3. TCRdb reprocessed the multiplex PCR reads via MiXCR and lists one record per CDR3 protein. Of hundreds of thousands of distinct CDR3 sequences in the sample, 40% to 55% are singletons; the top ten hold just under 8.5%. What was sequenced was peripheral blood or thyroid tissue (not recorded which). Receptors originate from a woman under 30 with Graves' hyperthyroidism.

This clonotype was seen ten or more times. This chain uses TRBV9 with TRBJ1-2; D ambiguous. Trimming cost V 0 bases and J 1 base, with 4 bases left between them. Germline lookup yields CDR1 SGDLS and CDR2 YYNGEE. The CDR3 length is 13 residues. CDR3 amino acids: CASSVGGNYGYTF. The CDR3 region has the DNA TGTGCCAGCAGCGTAGGCGGTAACTATGGCTACACCTTC.

Details on this clonotype: No conserved phenylalanine or tryptophan is present at the end of the CDR3, so a read error is the likely explanation. V gene TRBV7-9 combines with J gene TRBJ1-6; no clear D gene. The CDR3 contains 15 residues. Per the germline V gene, CDR1 is SEHNR and CDR2 is FQNEAQ (reference sequence). Between the trimmed V and J ends, which lost 2 bases and 0 bases, there was a span of 5 bases. This chain's CDR3 is CASSLKSSYNSPLHL. DNA for the CDR3: TGTGCCAGCAGCTTAAAGAGCTCCTATAATTCACCCCTCCACCTT.

This clonotype has a count of ten or more. The chain recombines TRBV12-3 or TRBV12-4 with TRBJ1-2, with a weak D call TRBD1 (5 bases). The V end was cut by 5 bases, the J end by 8 bases, with 12 bases between. The CDR3 loop spans 12 amino acids. The CDR3 is CASSAPRDGYTF. In nucleotides, the CDR3 is TGTGCCAGCAGTGCCCCAAGGGACGGCTACACCTTC.

The J gene is TRBJ1-2, the V gene TRBV20-1; the match to TRBD1 covers 9 bases. J lost 8 bases, V lost 5 bases, and 6 bases had no gene match. CDR1 and CDR2 (germline): DFQATT, SNEGSKA (reference sequence). CDR3 length equals 12 residues. This CDR3 is CSAYTGGGGYTF. CDR3 coding DNA: TGCAGTGCTTATACAGGGGGCGGGGGCTACACCTTC.

This clonotype was recorded once. Its ends do not fully match the called genes, so a read error is possible. The rearrangement uses TRBV10-3 and TRBJ2-5; 11 bases are shared with TRBD1. This CDR3 has 17 amino acids. Germline values: CDR1 ENHRY, CDR2 SYGVKD. CDR3 protein: CASSLSEDRGRGETQYF. The DNA for the CDR3 is TGTGCCAGCAGTTTATCGGAGGACAGGGGGCGCGGGGAGACCCAGTACTTC.

This clonotype showed up just once. This CDR3 reads CSAARTGSGGYTF. CDR3 bases: TGCAGCGCAGCCAGGACAGGGAGCGGCGGCTACACCTTC. The chain links TRBV29-1 to TRBJ1-2, with 8 positions matching TRBD1. The J segment lost 8 bases and the V segment lost 7 bases, leaving 12 bases of the junction unmatched. CDR1 SQVTM and CDR2 ANQGSEA come from the germline V gene. The CDR3 is 13 amino acids.

This sequence joins TRBV7-8 and TRBJ2-5, with 7 bases that match TRBD1. Germline CDR1 and CDR2: SGHVS and FQNEAQ. V trimming: 3 bases; J trimming: 1 base; junction bases outside the gene matches: 5. This CDR3 has 15 amino acids. CDR3 protein: CASSFPGTVQETQYF. The CDR3 DNA follows: TGTGCCAGCAGCTTTCCCGGGACAGTCCAAGAGACCCAGTACTTC.

In its sample, this clonotype was seen many times. The chain joins TRBV29-1 to TRBJ2-5, with D possibly TRBD2 on 7 matching bases. The CDR3 runs 14 residues. CDR1 and CDR2 (germline): SQVTM, ANQGSEA. The germline V and J ends were trimmed by 4 bases and 2 bases, with 14 bases remaining between them. The CDR3 DNA follows: TGCAGCGTTGGAGGGGGGGTGTTGCAAGAGACCCAGTACTTC. As protein: CSVGGGVLQETQYF.

This clonotype has at least ten counts. V usage is TRBV7-2 and J usage is TRBJ2-7, with 7 bases fitting TRBD2. V was pared by 2 bases and J by 2 bases, with 6 bases of the junction left unmatched. The CDR3 runs to 15 residues. The germline gives CDR1 SGHTA, CDR2 FQGNSA. The CDR3 coding sequence is TGTGCCAGCAGCTTAAGGGGAGGGATGACCTACGAGCAGTACTTC. This gives the protein CASSLRGGMTYEQYF.

This clonotype was observed at least ten times. The V gene is TRBV29-1, the J gene TRBJ2-7, with 7 bases matching TRBD2. V gave up 2 bases and J gave up 6 bases; unmatched junction bases: 13. The CDR3 loop spans 15 amino acids. CDR1 is SQVTM, CDR2 ANQGSEA, per germline. CDR3 residues: CSVERNGGSYGEQYF. Here the CDR3 DNA reads TGCAGCGTTGAACGTAACGGCGGGAGCTATGGCGAGCAGTACTTC.

This clonotype occurred many times. The V call is TRBV4-1, the J call TRBJ2-7; D gene unclear. Germline V CDR1 and CDR2: MGHRA, YSYEKL. This CDR3 comprises 13 residues. The V end was cut by 4 bases, the J end by 4 bases, with 11 bases between. The CDR3 is CASSRSVWYEQYF. The CDR3 nucleotides are TGCGCCAGCAGCCGTTCCGTGTGGTACGAGCAGTACTTC.

About this clonotype: Germline and junction disagree at one end, which may indicate a read error. The chain couples TRBV6-1 to TRBJ2-7; TRBD2 is a possible D gene (6 bases). The germline gives CDR1 MNHNS, CDR2 SASEGT. This CDR3 is built from 14 residues. The CDR3 here is CASKGGVGSYEQYF. As DNA, the CDR3 is TGTGCCAGCAAGGGCGGGGTAGGCTCCTATGAGCAGTACTTC.

V usage is TRBV7-9 and J usage is TRBJ1-5; D gene ambiguous. This CDR3 region has 14 residues. Per the germline V gene, CDR1 is SEHNR and CDR2 is FQNEAQ (reference sequence). V lost 8 bases to trimming and J lost 4 bases, with 15 bases between them. The CDR3 protein is CASGGRERNQPQHF. The CDR3 bases are TGTGCCAGCGGCGGACGCGAGAGAAATCAGCCCCAGCATTTT.

This clonotype was picked up a small number of times. The chain has TRBV20-1 and TRBJ1-1; D may be TRBD1 (5 bases). The CDR3 runs to 14 residues. Deletions cut 4 bases from V and 6 bases from J, with 18 bases between. CDR1 is DFQATT and CDR2 is SNEGSKA in the germline V gene (reference sequence). CDR3 sequence: CSAIPNGALAEAFF. The CDR3 DNA is TGCAGTGCTATCCCAAACGGGGCGTTGGCTGAAGCTTTCTTT.

This clonotype was picked up many times. The rearrangement joins TRBV2 to TRBJ2-6; D gene uncertain. The CDR3 has 14 residues. Trimming shortened V by 6 bases and J by 0 bases, and 6 bases separated the two germline ends. In germline, CDR1 is SNHLY, CDR2 FYNNEI. The CDR3 DNA sequence: TGTGCCAGCAGGGGCTTCTCTGGGGCCAACGTCCTGACTTTC. Protein sequence: CASRGFSGANVLTF.

V and J are TRBV7-9 and TRBJ2-5, with 10 bases aligning to TRBD2. The germline V gene has CDR1 SEHNR and CDR2 FQNEAQ (reference sequence). V was clipped by 5 bases and J by 1 base; unmatched bases: 7. This CDR3 has 16 residues. CDR3 nucleotide sequence: TGTGCCAGCAGCCAACCTAGCGGGAGTCCCCAAGAGACCCAGTACTTC. It codes for CASSQPSGSPQETQYF.

This clonotype was counted ten times or more. The V call is TRBV24-1, the J call TRBJ1-2; D unclear. The CDR3 loop spans 14 amino acids. Deletions cut 4 bases from V and 2 bases from J, with 10 bases between. Germline CDR1 is KGHDR and CDR2 is SFDVKD. CDR3 in DNA: TGTGCCACCAGTGACCCGGACGGGAACTATGGCTACACCTTC. It codes for CATSDPDGNYGYTF.

The V and J genes are TRBV7-8 and TRBJ1-2; 8 positions agree with TRBD1. The junction had 2 bases not matched to a gene; V was cut back by 0 bases and J by 2 bases. The CDR3 runs 15 residues. Germline V gene data show CDR1 as SGHVS and CDR2 as FQNEAQ. The CDR3 is CASSLAAGGNYGYTF. The CDR3 bases are TGTGCCAGCAGCTTAGCGGCAGGGGGCAACTATGGCTACACCTTC.

The chain carries TRBV7-8 and TRBJ2-5, with 14 positions matching TRBD2. CDR1 SGHVS and CDR2 FQNEAQ come from the germline V gene. Germline trimming cut 1 base from V and 5 bases from J; bases unmatched to any gene: 3. The CDR3 loop spans 16 amino acids. This CDR3 is CASSLGTSGRWETQYF. The CDR3 bases are TGTGCCAGCAGCTTAGGGACTAGCGGGAGGTGGGAGACCCAGTACTTC.

This chain connects TRBV25-1 to TRBJ1-1; 7 bases fit TRBD1. V gave up 8 bases and J gave up 1 base; unmatched junction bases: 7. Per the germline V gene, CDR1 is MGHDK and CDR2 is SYGVNS. The CDR3 sequence is 14 residues long. CDR3 DNA: TGTGCCAGCGTTGAGGACAGGACGAACACTGAAGCTTTCTTT. Translated: CASVEDRTNTEAFF.

The chain couples TRBV19 to TRBJ2-2, with 7 bases identical to TRBD1. V was clipped by 7 bases and J by 0 bases; unmatched bases: 5. This CDR3 region has 15 residues. Germline loops: CDR1 LNHDA, CDR2 SQIVND (reference sequence). CDR3 sequence (DNA): TGTGCCAGTACTTCGACAGGGCCGAACACCGGGGAGCTGTTTTTT. It yields the protein CASTSTGPNTGELFF.

The V and J genes are TRBV7-2 and TRBJ2-7, with 7 bases aligning to TRBD2. Germline CDR1 reads SGHTA; CDR2 reads FQGNSA. V was clipped by 7 bases and J by 1 base; unmatched bases: 7. The CDR3 length is 14 residues. The CDR3 DNA follows: TGTGCCAGCACGAAGCGGGACGGTTCCTACGAGCAGTACTTC. Protein sequence: CASTKRDGSYEQYF.